The 10 T cell receptor beta chains below come from one sample, sequenced in a study of blood T cell repertoires in COVID-19 (dated by TCRdb to 2018 to 2020). Receptor libraries were prepared by the immunoSEQ multiplex PCR assay. TCRdb provides this immuneACCESS table in a form limited to in-frame rearrangements. Some clones are lacking; in checked studies, under half of them reflect an unresolved V gene, and why the rest are absent is not known. The sample includes about 280,000 clones, with roughly 80% observed a single time. Of the sample, 9.4% is held by the ten largest clones. Input material: peripheral blood. The receptors derive from a woman aged 50 to 60 who had recovered from COVID-19.

The chain carries TRBV5-4 and TRBJ2-4; possibly TRBD1 for D (6 bases). The CDR3 runs to 14 residues. CDR1 and CDR2 (germline): SGHNT, YYREEE (reference sequence). Trimming left V 5 bases short and J 2 bases short, with 11 bases between. CDR3 in amino acids: CASSLTGSKNIQYF. Written as DNA, the CDR3 is TGTGCCAGCAGTCTAACAGGGTCCAAAAACATTCAGTACTTC.

The genes are TRBV4-3 and TRBJ2-3, with 7 nucleotides matching TRBD1. In germline, CDR1 is LGHNA, CDR2 YSLEER. The CDR3 is 13 residues long. The trim removed 4 bases at V and 5 bases at J, leaving 3 bases unmatched. CDR3 protein: CASSLSGGDTQYF. The CDR3 region has the DNA TGCGCCAGCAGCCTCTCAGGGGGAGATACGCAGTATTTT.

This sequence joins TRBV7-2 and TRBJ2-3; 7 bases line up with TRBD1. After removal of 4 bases from V and 2 bases from J, the junction contained 9 bases not matched to a gene. CDR1 is SGHTA and CDR2 is FQGNSA in the germline V gene. The CDR3 is 16 residues long. CDR3 nucleotide sequence: TGTGCCAGCAGCTCCGTACAGGGGAAGCTCACAGATACGCAGTATTTT. Its translation is CASSSVQGKLTDTQYF. Full variable domain (remainder filled in from reference TRBV7-2 and TRBJ2-3): GAGVSQSPSNKVTEKGKDVELRCDPISGHTALYWYRQSLGQGLEFLIYFQGNSAPDKSGLPSDRFSAERTGGSVSTLTIQRTQQEDSAVYLCASSSVQGKLTDTQYFGPGTRLTVL.

V gene TRBV5-1 combines with J gene TRBJ2-3, with no clear D. The V gene lost 0 bases and the J gene lost 2 bases, with 13 bases spanning the gap. Germline CDR1 is SGHRS and CDR2 is YFSETQ. The CDR3 is 16 residues long. CDR3 nucleotide sequence: TGCGCCAGCAGCTTGGATGGGCCCGAATACACAGATACGCAGTATTTT. It specifies CASSLDGPEYTDTQYF.

The chain carries TRBV2 and TRBJ2-3; 11 positions match TRBD1. This CDR3 contains 15 residues. CDR1 is SNHLY, CDR2 FYNNEI, per germline. The ends lost 1 base at V and 5 bases at J; junction bases unmatched: 2. CDR3 loop: CASSEEGQGGDTQYF. The CDR3 DNA sequence: TGTGCCAGCAGTGAAGAGGGACAGGGGGGAGATACGCAGTATTTT.

This clone was recorded only once. V gene TRBV7-9 combines with J gene TRBJ1-2, with TRBD1 matching 11 bases. Trimming cost V 5 bases and J 7 bases; bases outside gene matches: 6. Looked up from germline, CDR1 is SEHNR and CDR2 is FQNEAQ (reference sequence). The CDR3 covers 14 residues. In DNA, the CDR3 is TGTGCCAGCAGCCCGGGACAGGGGGATGGTGGCTACACCTTC. This codes for CASSPGQGDGGYTF.

This chain uses TRBV6-2 or TRBV6-3 with TRBJ1-5, with TRBD1 as a possible D gene (6 bases). Per germline, CDR1 MNHEY and CDR2 SVGEGT. With 6 bases removed from V and 6 bases from J, the gap between germline ends came to 24 bases. The CDR3 is 17 residues long. The CDR3 is CASRPPGHPNWTQPQHF. The CDR3 nucleotides read TGTGCCAGCAGACCTCCGGGACACCCGAATTGGACTCAGCCCCAGCATTTT.

This clone was seen more than once but under ten times. V gene TRBV30 combines with J gene TRBJ2-1; D is perhaps TRBD1 (5 bases). This CDR3 spans 14 amino acids. The germline V gene has CDR1 GTSNPN and CDR2 SVGIG (reference sequence). Trimming left V 3 bases short and J 2 bases short, with 11 bases between. Here the CDR3 DNA reads TGTGCCTGGAGAGGAGCAGGGACCTACAATGAGCAGTTCTTC. Translating gives CAWRGAGTYNEQFF.

In its sample, this clone was seen once. The chain is built from TRBV28 and TRBJ2-2, with 7 positions matching TRBD1. The CDR3 is 15 residues long. With 5 bases clipped from V and 4 bases from J, the junction kept 7 bases outside the gene matches. Germline V gives CDR1 MDHEN, CDR2 SYDVKM. In DNA, the CDR3 is TGTGCCAGCAGTCTACCAAAGGGGGCCACCGGGGAGCTGTTTTTT. This encodes CASSLPKGATGELFF.

This rearrangement joins TRBV28 to TRBJ1-2, with D perhaps matching TRBD1 (5 bases). This CDR3 region has 14 residues. The V gene lost 6 bases and the J gene lost 7 bases, with 18 bases spanning the gap. The germline V gene encodes CDR1 MDHEN and CDR2 SYDVKM. The DNA for the CDR3 is TGTGCCAGCAGCGTAGCGGGGGGGGTTGGTGGCTACACCTTC. Amino acids: CASSVAGGVGGYTF.